Below are 3 T cell receptor beta chains sequenced from a single sample in a study of shared clonotypes between healthy human individuals. Assay used: immunoSEQ multiplex PCR; TCRdb lists only in-frame clones, some missing. The sample shows hundreds of thousands of clones, roughly 95% of them seen only once. Naive CD8 cells were CD45RO-negative, positively selected for CCR7, excluding terminally differentiated effector memory CD45RA+ cells. The sample taken for sequencing was naive CD8+ T cells sorted from blood. The receptors originated from a woman under 40 in good health.

This clone came up once. This chain connects TRBV30 to TRBJ2-3, with 9 bases fitting TRBD2. CDR1 is GTSNPN and CDR2 is SVGIG in the germline V gene (reference sequence). The CDR3 sequence is 14 residues long. Trimming took 0 bases from V and 4 from J; bases not matched to a gene: 2. CDR3 DNA sequence: TGTGCCTGGAGTGTGCTAGCGGGGTCAGATACGCAGTATTTT. Translating gives CAWSVLAGSDTQYF.

V and J are TRBV28 and TRBJ2-5; unclear D gene. There are 11 residues in the CDR3. The V and J ends lost 5 bases and 7 bases respectively, with 8 bases between them. Germline V gene data show CDR1 as MDHEN and CDR2 as SYDVKM. The CDR3 DNA reads TGTGCCAGCAGTACCGGTGGGACCCAGTACTTC. Translated: CASSTGGTQYF.

This clone was detected only once. Other DNA sequences in this sample translate to the same CDR3. The chain recombines TRBV27 with TRBJ1-4; 7 bases line up with TRBD1. The germline CDR1 and CDR2 sequences are MNHEY and SMNVEV (reference sequence). J lost 2 bases, V lost 4 bases, and 1 base had no gene match. CDR3 size: 14 residues. CDR3 nucleotide sequence: TGTGCCAGCAGTTGGACAGGTACTAATGAAAAACTGTTTTTT. Translation gives CASSWTGTNEKLFF.